The entry below gives a single T cell receptor beta chain sequence along with its context. Its antigen is not identified. TCRdb's table, derived via immunoSEQ multiplex PCR, lists solely in-frame clones and lacks some. The table lists around 30,000 clones, roughly 77% of them singletons, with roughly 3.3% in the top ten. These data come from a study of STAT5B mutations in CD4+ large granular lymphocyte leukemia. For the study at large: Among healthy controls, a particular HLA allele went with more CDR3 'QG' motifs.

The study's findings and limits: No patients shared main leukemic clonotypes, though roughly 25% appeared at low frequency elsewhere. TRBV06-family usage was enriched in top patient clones (8/27) versus controls (2/35).

CDR1 is SNHLY and CDR2 is FYNNEI in the germline V gene. V was clipped by 2 bases and J by 9 bases, with 8 bases between them. This CDR3 is built from 11 residues. V gene TRBV2 combines with J gene TRBJ2-7; D may be TRBD2 (5 bases). The sample consisted of CD4+ T cells from blood buffy coats. The sequence derives from a human donor in good health. The CDR3 region is CASSETRWQYF. The CDR3 bases are TGTGCCAGCAGTGAAACTAGATGGCAGTACTTC.